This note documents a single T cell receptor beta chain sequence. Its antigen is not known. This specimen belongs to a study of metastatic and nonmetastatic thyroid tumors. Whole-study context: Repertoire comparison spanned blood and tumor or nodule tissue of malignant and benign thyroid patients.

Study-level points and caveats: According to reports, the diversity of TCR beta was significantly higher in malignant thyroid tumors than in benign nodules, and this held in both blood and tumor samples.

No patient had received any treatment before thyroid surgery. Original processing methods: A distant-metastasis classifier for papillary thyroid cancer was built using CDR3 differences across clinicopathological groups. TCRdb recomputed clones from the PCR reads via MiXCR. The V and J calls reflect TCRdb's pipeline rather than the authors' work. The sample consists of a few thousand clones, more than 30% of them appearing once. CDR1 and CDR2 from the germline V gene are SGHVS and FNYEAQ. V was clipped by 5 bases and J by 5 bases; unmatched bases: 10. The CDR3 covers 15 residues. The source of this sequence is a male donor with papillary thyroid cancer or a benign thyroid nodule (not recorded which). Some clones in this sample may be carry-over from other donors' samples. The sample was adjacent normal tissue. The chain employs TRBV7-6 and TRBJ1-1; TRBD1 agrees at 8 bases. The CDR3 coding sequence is TGTGCCAGCAGCGCAATTGGACAGGGTGGGACTGAAGCTTTCTTT. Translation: CASSAIGQGGTEAFF.